This is a list of T cell receptor beta chains from one sample in a study of identical twins. TCRdb fed the 5' RACE reads into MiXCR, producing one record per CDR3 protein. The sample consists of around 960,000 distinct CDR3 sequences, about 12% of them appearing once. This sample also appeared in a second study, on yellow fever vaccine responses in identical twins.

Sample: PBMCs. The receptor set was obtained from a woman aged 18-30 years in good health. CDR3s include the opening cysteine and the closing phenylalanine or tryptophan. The D gene is left open where the match is weak. The size entry is marked missing in some rows and otherwise reads once, few, many or a size class.

V	J	D	size	length	DNA	CDR3
TRBV5-1	TRBJ2-7	TRBD2	NA	15	TGCGCCAGCAGCTTGGCCGGCGGGAGCGCCTACGAGCAGTACTTC	CASSLAGGSAYEQYF
TRBV14	TRBJ2-2	NA	NA	14	TGTGCCAGCAGCCAACAACCATTCACCGGGGAGCTGTTTTTT	CASSQQPFTGELFF
TRBV20-1	TRBJ1-5	NA	many	13	TGCAGTGCAACCAGGGGTAGCAATCAGCCCCAGCATTTT	CSATRGSNQPQHF
TRBV6-1	TRBJ2-1	NA	NA	17	TGTGCCAGCAGTACACAGGGCTTCGGCTTCATCTTCAATGAGCAGTTCTTC	CASSTQGFGFIFNEQFF
TRBV25-1	TRBJ2-2	NA	few	15	TGTGCCAGCAGTCGATACGGTCAGAACACCGGGGAGCTGTTTTTT	CASSRYGQNTGELFF
TRBV20-1	TRBJ2-1	TRBD2	NA	16	TGCAGTGCTCCGTTACTAGCGGATCCTTCCTACAATGAGCAGTTCTTC	CSAPLLADPSYNEQFF
TRBV24-1	TRBJ2-5	TRBD2	few	16	TGTGCCACCAGCCCTGGGGCTAGCGGAGAAGAAGAGACCCAGTACTTC	CATSPGASGEEETQYF
TRBV10-3	TRBJ1-1	NA	few	14	TGTGCCATCAGTGAGAAAGGTCAGAACACTGAAGCTTTCTTT	CAISEKGQNTEAFF
TRBV9	TRBJ1-1	NA	many	11	TGTGCCAGCAGGCCCAGGGGTGTAGCTTTCTTT	CASRPRGVAFF
TRBV20-1	TRBJ1-3	TRBD1	NA	12	TGCAGTGCTAGAGACAGGGGGAACACCATATATTTT	CSARDRGNTIYF
TRBV3-1	TRBJ2-5	NA	many	12	TGTGCCAGCAGCCAAGTCAGCGAGACCCAGTACTTC	CASSQVSETQYF
TRBV14	TRBJ2-2	NA	few	15	TGTGCCAGCAGCCAAGTCGTTAGGGGAACCGGGGAGCTGTTTTTT	CASSQVVRGTGELFF
TRBV25-1	TRBJ1-1	NA	few	14	TGTGCCAGCAGTGAAGGACAGCCAAACACTGAAGCTTTCTTT	CASSEGQPNTEAFF
TRBV3-1	TRBJ2-3	NA	few	14	TGTGCCAGCACCCCGGTACCAGTTTCAGATACGCAGTATTTT	CASTPVPVSDTQYF
TRBV21-1	TRBJ2-1	NA	NA	16	TGTGCCAGCAGCAAAGGTACTAGCGGGAGTTGGAATGAGCAGTTCTTC	CASSKGTSGSWNEQFF
TRBV20-1	TRBJ1-5	NA	many	15	TGCAGTGCTAGAGATTCAGGGACTACCAATCAGCCCCAGCATTTT	CSARDSGTTNQPQHF
TRBV28	TRBJ2-5	TRBD1	NA	16	TGTGCCAGCAGTCCCGCCGACAGGGGAGCATGGGAGACCCAGTACTTC	CASSPADRGAWETQYF
TRBV10-3	TRBJ2-1	TRBD1	NA	15	TGTGCCATCAGTGGACAACAGGGGAGAACTGGTGAGCAGTTCTTC	CAISGQQGRTGEQFF
TRBV5-1	TRBJ1-5	NA	NA	18	TGCGCCAGCAGTTCAGGAGGGATAATAAACCCGAGCAATCAGCCCCAGCATTTT	CASSSGGIINPSNQPQHF
TRBV12-3/TRBV12-4	TRBJ2-1	TRBD2	few	15	TGTGCCAGCAGTGGGTTAGCGGGAGTTTTGGGTGAGCAGTTCTTC	CASSGLAGVLGEQFF
TRBV28	TRBJ2-7	NA	few	13	TGTGTAGGTGCGGGGATAAGCTCCTACGAGCAGTACTTC	CVGAGISSYEQYF
TRBV28	TRBJ2-7	TRBD1	NA	15	TGTGCCAGCAGTCTAAAACCGGGACAGACCTACGAGCAGTACTTC	CASSLKPGQTYEQYF
TRBV21-1	TRBJ2-3	NA	many	16	TGTGCCAGCAGCAAAGTGGTCGGGGGGGAGGGAGATACGCAGTATTTT	CASSKVVGGEGDTQYF
TRBV5-1	TRBJ2-4	NA	many	14	TGCGCCAGCAGCTCTGGACTGGAAAAAAACATTCAGTACTTC	CASSSGLEKNIQYF
TRBV20-1	TRBJ1-5	TRBD1	few	16	TGCAGTGCTAGAGATCTACAGGGGGGGAGCAATCAGCCCCAGCATTTT	CSARDLQGGSNQPQHF
TRBV7-9	TRBJ1-3	NA	NA	14	TGTGCCAGCAGCCATGACAGGATTGGAAACACCATATATTTT	CASSHDRIGNTIYF
TRBV27	TRBJ2-1	TRBD2	NA	15	TGTGCCAGCAGTTTTAGCGGGACTCCGACCAATGAGCAGTTCTTC	CASSFSGTPTNEQFF
TRBV12-5	TRBJ2-3	NA	NA	13	TGTGCTAGTGGTTTGCTCGGTCTAGATACGCAGTATTTT	CASGLLGLDTQYF
TRBV7-9	TRBJ1-2	TRBD1	few	15	TGTGCCAGCAGCTCATATGTGACAGGGGACTATGGCTACACCTTC	CASSSYVTGDYGYTF
TRBV29-1	TRBJ2-5	TRBD1	few	14	TGCAGCGTCGGATCAGGACAGGGCCAAGAGACCCAGTACTTC	CSVGSGQGQETQYF
TRBV20-1	TRBJ2-1	TRBD2	NA	14	TGCAGTGCTAGTACTAGCGGGAGATACAATGAGCAGTTCTTC	CSASTSGRYNEQFF
TRBV20-1	TRBJ1-5	TRBD1	NA	21	TGCAGTGCTCGACCCTGGACAGGGTTAAGAGTTGGGTCATATAGCAATCAGCCCCAGCATTTT	CSARPWTGLRVGSYSNQPQHF
TRBV7-2	TRBJ2-3	NA	NA	12	TGTGCCAGCAGCTTAGCTCGCGAGGCGCAGTATTTT	CASSLAREAQYF